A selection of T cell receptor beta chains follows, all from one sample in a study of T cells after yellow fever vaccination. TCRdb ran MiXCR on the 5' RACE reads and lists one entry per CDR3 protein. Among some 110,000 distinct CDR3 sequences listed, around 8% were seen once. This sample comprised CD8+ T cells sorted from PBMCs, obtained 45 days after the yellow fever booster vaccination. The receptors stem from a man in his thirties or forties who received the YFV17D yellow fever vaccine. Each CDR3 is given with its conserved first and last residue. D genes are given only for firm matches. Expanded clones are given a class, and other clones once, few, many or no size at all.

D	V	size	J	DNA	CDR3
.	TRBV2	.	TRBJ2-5	TGTGCCAGCAGTGAAGCAACGACTAACCAAGAGACCCAGTACTTC	CASSEATTNQETQYF
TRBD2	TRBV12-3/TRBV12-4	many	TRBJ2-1	TGTGCCAGCACCTCGTTTAGCGGGACTAGCGGTGAGCAGTTCTTC	CASTSFSGTSGEQFF
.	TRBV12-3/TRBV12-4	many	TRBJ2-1	TGTGCCAGCAGTTTAAAACTAGCCGGTGAGCAGTTCTTC	CASSLKLAGEQFF
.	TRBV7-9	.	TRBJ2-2	TGTGCCAGCAGCTTCGGGGAGCTGTTTTTT	CASSFGELFF
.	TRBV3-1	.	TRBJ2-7	TGTGCCAGCAGCCCGGACTTAACCTACGAGCAGTACTTC	CASSPDLTYEQYF
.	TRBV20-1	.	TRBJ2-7	TGCAGTGCTAGAGATTATAAGGGCAGCTCCTACGAGCAGTACTTC	CSARDYKGSSYEQYF
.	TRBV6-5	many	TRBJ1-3	TGTGCCAGCAGTTCCGCCAACACCATATATTTT	CASSSANTIYF
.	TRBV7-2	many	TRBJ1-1	TGTGCCAGCAGCTCCCCTAGTGAAGCTTTCTTT	CASSSPSEAFF
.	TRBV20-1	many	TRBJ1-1	TGCAGTGCTAGATGGGCAGGGGAGAACACTGAAGCTTTCTTT	CSARWAGENTEAFF
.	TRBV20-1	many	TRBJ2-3	TGCAGTGCTAGAGATCCGTTGACGGGCTGGGAGACAGATACGCAGTATTTT	CSARDPLTGWETDTQYF
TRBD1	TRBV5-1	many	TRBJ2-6	TGCGCCAGCAGCTTGGAGAGGGGGCTCTCTGGGGCCAACGTCCTGACTTTC	CASSLERGLSGANVLTF
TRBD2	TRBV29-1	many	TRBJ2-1	TGCAGCGTTGCTGGGACTAGCGGGTTTTCCTCCTACAATGAGCAGTTCTTC	CSVAGTSGFSSYNEQFF
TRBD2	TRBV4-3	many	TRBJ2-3	TGCGCCAGCAGCCAAGGAGGGACTAGCGGGAGGGGCACAGATACGCAGTATTTT	CASSQGGTSGRGTDTQYF
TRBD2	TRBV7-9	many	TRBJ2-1	TGTGCCAGCAGCTCCCAAGGCGGGAGTTCATACAATGAGCAGTTCTTC	CASSSQGGSSYNEQFF
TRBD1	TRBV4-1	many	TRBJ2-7	TGCGCCAGCAGCCAAACTCAACAGGGGAACGAGCAGTACTTC	CASSQTQQGNEQYF
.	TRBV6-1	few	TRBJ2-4	TGTGCCAGCAGCTTTGGTGGTTGGGGAAACATTCAGTACTTC	CASSFGGWGNIQYF